A few counts support the clone carrying this T cell receptor beta chain. The TCR beta CDR3 regions underwent amplification from RNA transcripts. In the first round, RT-PCR was carried out with HTBI primers, and a multiplex PCR formed the second round. TCRdb called the multiplex PCR reads again in MiXCR, with one record for every CDR3 protein. Here the sample spans some 48,000 distinct CDR3 sequences, over 45% being singletons. The CDR3 consists of 14 residues. Germline V gives CDR1 SQVTM, CDR2 ANQGSEA. The trim removed 6 bases at V and 7 bases at J, leaving 12 bases unmatched. The PBMCs used were ones drawn from about 9.7 ml of fresh peripheral blood. The record originates from a study of Graves' ophthalmopathy and Graves' hyperthyroidism.

The origin of this receptor is an adult man with Graves' ophthalmopathy. The J gene is TRBJ2-1, the V gene TRBV29-1, with TRBD2 matching 7 bases. Sequenced input: peripheral blood. CDR3 sequence: CSVRDLAVGNEQFF. The CDR3 DNA sequence: TGCAGCGTAAGAGACCTAGCGGTGGGAAATGAGCAGTTCTTC.